This TCR beta chain derives from a study of shared clonotypes between healthy human individuals. This clone was detected only a few times. Its target is unknown. The CDR3 is 16 amino acids. V lost 4 bases and J lost 6; bases outside the gene matches: 5. CDR1 and CDR2 (germline): SGHRS, YFSETQ. Healthy and HIV-negative, the adult donors had no recent acute infections or vaccinations. Both subsets, CD45RA+ naive and CD45RA-negative memory, were split from the CD4+ cells. Study-level findings and limits: Some naive CD4 clonotypes, about 5.5%, turned up in common across several donors. Generation probabilities were higher for clonotypes shared across all four sorted-subset donors than for unshared ones.

Clones were read by immunoSEQ multiplex PCR, and TCRdb kept only the in-frame ones, dropping some. The sample contains 330,000 or so clones, around 74% of which appear only once. Sequences were obtained from memory CD4+ T cells sorted from blood. Subset given: CD45RA-negative fraction. This clonotype was obtained from a man younger than 40 in good health. The chain links TRBV5-1 to TRBJ2-3, with TRBD2 matching 16 bases. The CDR3 bases are TGCGCCAGCAGCCTGGGACTAGCGGGAGGGATTGATACGCAGTATTTT. It is translated as CASSLGLAGGIDTQYF.